The subject of this entry is one T cell receptor beta chain. No antigen is known for it. Qualities for individual bases were not recorded, and no much larger clone is one base off. The immunoSEQ Assay, a bias-controlled multiplex PCR, was used to amplify TCRbeta CDR3 regions from genomic DNA. As for the authors' bioinformatics: Nucleated cell counts per sample were estimated from amplification of reference gene primers within the assay. To quantify the absolute abundance of each unique TCRbeta CDR3 rearrangement, sequence reads were collapsed and filtered. Productive Simpson clonality was computed per sample as the square root of Simpson's diversity index over productive rearrangements. Not all clones reach the TCRdb copy of this immuneACCESS table, which keeps in-frame sequences only. Checked studies attribute under half of the gap to unresolved V genes and leave the rest unexplained. V, J and clone size derive from that table, while D and trimming were established from the DNA sequence. This sample has roughly 170,000 clones in its table, and approximately 87% of those were observed once. The ten largest clones capture 0.88% of the sample.

A second Seattle source provided samples from volunteer blood donors who had recovered from COVID-19. Each collaborating institution followed its own protocols to collect whole blood in K2EDTA tubes. For TCRbeta analysis, collaborators shipped samples in one of three forms: frozen whole blood, isolated PBMCs, or DNA extracted from either of those sample types. The source of the sample is a study of blood T cell repertoires in COVID-19 (dated by TCRdb to about 2020). For context, the study as a whole: Collaborator samples came from the United States, Italy and Spain and covered acute and convalescent phases of COVID-19. The prospective study material was composed of cDNA or gDNA derived from T cells, B-cell-depleted T cells, or PBMCs. Deeply sampled blood TCRbeta repertoires from subjects exposed to, actively infected with, or recovered from COVID-19 were included in the dataset. A freely available public database, intended as a resource for researchers studying the immune response to SARS-CoV-2, is where the repertoires were released. The samples were drawn from two sources: the first 160 participants of the ongoing ImmuneRACE study, and 950 to 1,500 subjects contributed by 6 global collaborators. Nearly every sample came with metadata listing a de-identified subject ID, COVID-19 status, age in years and sex. Where available, HLA class I and class II types were obtained from metadata supplied by the sample provider rather than from assay-based typing. The research as a whole found: The amount of clinical and demographic metadata varied by source and participant and was provided uncurated.

The origin of this receptor is a young woman who had recovered from COVID-19. The specimen was peripheral blood.

The base sequence is TGTGCCAGCATGGGACAGGGGGGGTTGAACACTGAAGCTTTCTTT. Its protein is CASMGQGGLNTEAFF. The receptor chain draws on TRBV2 and TRBJ1-1, with 11 middle bases fitting TRBD1. Spanning cysteine to phenylalanine, the CDR3 consists of 15 amino acids. Just CDR3 DNA is preserved here, 45 bases in frame from base 1. Reading the germline V gene gives CDR1 SNHLY and CDR2 FYNNEI. Trimming leaves V shorter by 7 bases and J shorter by 0 bases, with the junction holding 4 bases beyond the gene matches. Here the CDR3 is joined to the reference TRBV2 and TRBJ1-1 genes, and the full variable domain is: EPEVTQTPSHQVTQMGQEVILRCVPISNHLYFYWYRQILGQKVEFLVSFYNNEISEKSEIFDDQFSVERPDGSNFTLKIRSTKLEDSAMYFCASMGQGGLNTEAFFGQGTRLTVV.